This section outlines one T cell receptor beta chain sequence together with its context. This clone was seen only a few times. Its antigen remains unidentified. The sample holds no much larger clone one base away, and base qualities are not on file. The High Capacity cDNA Reverse Transcription Kit was used to reverse transcribe all of the isolated RNA, meaning that expressed TCRB transcripts were what got sequenced. Deep immunoSEQ sequencing was performed on naive, central memory and regulatory T cell samples, with an average of around 3.5 million total reads per sample. Sorted cells were lysed in RLT buffer and RNA was extracted with DNase-treated RNeasy Micro or Mini kits, depending on cell number. To prevent cross-contamination, every cell subset was processed on its own, while patient and healthy donor samples were processed together. TCRB sequences were amplified from cDNA with the immunoSEQ multiplex PCR, producing 87-bp fragments spanning the CDR3 region. Amplicons were sequenced on the Illumina HiSeq platform. The paper's processing steps were these. PCR bias was computationally corrected using synthetic template baselines, reads within Hamming distance 2 were collapsed, and singletons that could not be merged were discarded. Reads were aligned against IMGT to assign V, D and J genes, CDR3 length and insertions or deletions at six rearrangement sites. Clonotype counts were normalized to sorted cell number within each subset before computing true diversity and Gini coefficients with the tcR R package. The overlap coefficient, calculated on TCRB nucleotide sequences, was used to measure repertoire sharing. TCRdb provides this immuneACCESS table in a form limited to in-frame rearrangements. Some clones are lacking; in checked studies, under half of them reflect an unresolved V gene, and why the rest are absent is not known. That table gives V, J and clone size, and the DNA gave D and trimming. The table for this sample lists 95,000 to 150,000 clones; over 15% of them were counted only once. The top ten hold 2% to 3% of the sample.

From a lookup of the germline V gene, CDR1 and CDR2 are SGDLS and YYNGEE. V sheds 0 bases and J sheds 6 bases, leaving 9 bases between their ends. Its CDR3 holds 13 amino acids, cysteine through phenylalanine. Of the read, only the CDR3 DNA is kept; its 39 bases are in frame from base 1. These data belong to a study of beta chain features in type 1 diabetes (dated by TCRdb to 2016 to 2019). For the wider study: Patients and healthy donors did not differ in mean age, gender distribution, total cell number or subset yield. A total of some 100,000,000 sorted cells were examined across all samples, and a strong correlation was observed between cell number per subset and RNA yield. In the study, TCRB repertoires of sorted circulating CD4+ T cell subsets from recently diagnosed type 1 diabetes patients were compared with those of matched healthy donors. Regulatory and stem cell-like memory subsets were obtained from only 8 patients and roughly 8 healthy donors, while naive and central memory subsets were obtained from all 30 or so donors. What the authors observed across the whole study: PCR might favor shorter templates, but patient and control samples were amplified and corrected together, so any skew would affect both groups equally. Naive, central memory and regulatory TCRB repertoires appeared more similar among patients than among healthy donors. HLA sub-analyses involved small numbers of individuals, so any influence of HLA type on TCRB rearrangement remained unresolved. In all four CD4+ subsets, TCRB CDR3 length was moderately but significantly shorter in type 1 diabetes patients. Sequencing cDNA rather than genomic DNA could over-represent highly expressing activated cells, although activation and CD3 levels did not differ between groups. Patients with type 1 diabetes made fewer insertions and deleted more nucleotides at VDJ recombination sites, implying thymic rearrangement abnormalities.

Each donor gave one peripheral blood draw, roughly 110 mL on average, collected into heparinised tubes. A BD FACSAria II was used to sort naive, central memory, regulatory and stem cell-like memory CD4+ T cells with a panel that included CD45RO, CCR7, CD25, CD127, CD95 and CD27. All sorted populations exceeded 95% purity. Right away, PBMCs were isolated by Lymphoprep density gradient centrifugation and were stained directly, with no culture step. To minimize batch effects, samples were stained and sorted in pairs, one healthy donor with one patient per experiment. The chain uses TRBV9 and TRBJ1-2, with the D gene not clear enough to name. The sequenced material came from central memory CD4+ T cells from blood. The sequence came from a man aged 30 to 39 with type 1 diabetes. In nucleotides, the sequence is TGTGCCAGCAGCGTAGCCCCCTTAGATGGCTACACCTTC. This sequence encodes CASSVAPLDGYTF.